The clone carrying this T cell receptor (beta chain) was seen once. The data were obtained in a study of preoperative IRX-2 immunotherapy in early breast cancer. Method: immunoSEQ multiplex PCR; TCRdb's copy keeps in-frame clones and lacks some. Of around 38,000 clones in the sample, around three quarters are singletons; the top ten hold roughly 1.2%. Treatment denoted: preoperative locoregional IRX-2 cytokine immunotherapy. Preoperative locoregional IRX-2 cytokine immunotherapy was tested in the phase Ib source study. After removal of 10 bases from V and 0 bases from J, the junction contained 5 bases not matched to a gene. Germline lookup yields CDR1 WSHSY and CDR2 SAAADI. The CDR3 sequence is 13 residues long.

The TCR sequence derives from a human donor with breast cancer. This chain links TRBV10-2 with TRBJ1-1, with 7 bases fitting TRBD1. Sequences were derived from tumor tissue, sampled after IRX-2 immunotherapy. The CDR3 DNA reads TGCGCCACCAGGGGGGGAGTGAACACTGAAGCTTTCTTT. This codes for CATRGGVNTEAFF.